One and the same sample provided the 25 T cell receptor beta chains below, sequenced in a study of CD8 T cells in Susac syndrome. cDNA came from roughly 0.53 to 1 ug RNA primed by random hexamers. TCRdb re-analysed the immunoSEQ multiplex PCR reads in MiXCR, keeping a single row per CDR3 protein. The sample holds under 150,000 distinct CDR3 sequences, around 95% seen once. The sequenced sample consisted of CD4+ T cells from PBMCs. The receptors here all came from a human donor with Susac syndrome.

This chain uses TRBV7-3 with TRBJ2-3; tentatively, D is TRBD2 (6 bases). CDR1 and CDR2 from the germline V gene are SGHTA and FQGTGA. This CDR3 has 18 amino acids. Trimming removed 5 bases at V and 0 bases at J, with 21 bases between. DNA of the CDR3: TGTGCCAGCAGCGCCACCTCAGGCGGGGTGTGGAGCACAGATACGCAGTATTTT. This translates into CASSATSGGVWSTDTQYF.

The gene calls are TRBV4-1 and TRBJ2-3; TRBD2 aligns across 9 bases. V lost 4 bases and J lost 5; bases outside the gene matches: 4. Looked up from germline, CDR1 is MGHRA and CDR2 is YSYEKL. This CDR3 spans 14 amino acids. CDR3 protein: CASSLRLAEDTQYF. The CDR3 DNA reads as TGCGCCAGCAGCCTTCGACTAGCGGAAGATACGCAGTATTTT.

This rearrangement joins TRBV11-2 to TRBJ2-1; D not resolved. The germline V gene encodes CDR1 SGHAT and CDR2 FQNNGV. The CDR3 runs 13 residues. Trimming removed 2 bases at V and 1 base at J, with 3 bases between. The CDR3 bases are TGTGCCAGCAGCTTACGTTCCTACAATGAGCAGTTCTTC. Its protein is CASSLRSYNEQFF. Complete variable domain (other parts from reference TRBV11-2 and TRBJ2-1): EAGVAQSPRYKIIEKRQSVAFWCNPISGHATLYWYQQILGQGPKLLIQFQNNGVVDDSQLPKDRFSAERLKGVDSTLKIQPAKLEDSAVYLCASSLRSYNEQFFGPGTRLTVL.

The rearrangement links TRBV4-1 to TRBJ1-5; D perhaps matches TRBD1 (5 bases). Trimming removed 0 bases at V and 3 bases at J, with 15 bases between. The CDR3 is 17 residues long. Germline-derived CDR1 and CDR2 are MGHRA and YSYEKL. CDR3 amino acids: CASSQDGGTNYNQPQHF. CDR3 DNA sequence: TGCGCCAGCAGCCAAGATGGAGGGACCAACTACAATCAGCCCCAGCATTTT.

This chain connects TRBV3-1 to TRBJ2-3; TRBD2 aligns across 8 bases. This CDR3 region has 14 residues. The V gene end was trimmed by 4 bases and the J gene end by 5 bases; junction bases not matched to a gene: 5. Germline V gene lookup returns CDR1 LGHDT and CDR2 YNNKEL (reference sequence). CDR3 DNA: TGTGCCAGCAGCCGTGGGACTAGGCAAGATACGCAGTATTTT. It yields the protein CASSRGTRQDTQYF.

The J gene is TRBJ2-3, the V gene TRBV29-1; D possibly corresponds to TRBD1 (5 bases). This CDR3 has 14 residues. V gave up 4 bases and J gave up 3 bases, with 14 bases separating them. Germline CDR1 reads SQVTM; CDR2 reads ANQGSEA. Here the CDR3 DNA reads TGCAGCGTTGCCCAGGGTGGGGTAACAGATACGCAGTATTTT. It translates to CSVAQGGVTDTQYF.

This clonotype has a handful of counts. The chain recombines TRBV19 with TRBJ2-1; 7 positions agree with TRBD2. The J segment lost 7 bases and the V segment lost 7 bases, leaving 10 bases of the junction unmatched. Looked up from germline, CDR1 is LNHDA and CDR2 is SQIVND (reference sequence). CDR3 length: 14 amino acids. CDR3 amino acids: CASTSSGGRNEQFF. CDR3 nucleotide sequence: TGTGCCAGTACCTCGTCGGGGGGAAGAAATGAGCAGTTCTTC.

This clonotype occurred once. V and J are TRBV12-3 or TRBV12-4 and TRBJ1-1; perhaps TRBD1 as D (6 bases). V dropped 5 bases and J dropped 2 bases, with 15 bases sitting between them. The CDR3 covers 15 residues. CDR3 protein: CASSRTGTPNTEAFF. The CDR3, as DNA: TGTGCCAGCAGTCGGACCGGGACACCCAACACTGAAGCTTTCTTT.

The V call is TRBV29-1, the J call TRBJ2-1; possible D gene TRBD2, 6 bases. V gave up 4 bases and J gave up 10 bases, with 23 bases separating them. This CDR3 has 15 amino acids. From germline, CDR1 is SQVTM and CDR2 ANQGSEA. The CDR3 spells CSVVIGGSGGWEQFF. DNA of the CDR3: TGCAGCGTTGTCATTGGGGGTAGCGGAGGCTGGGAGCAGTTCTTC.

The chain carries TRBV6-2 or TRBV6-3 and TRBJ2-7, with D possibly being TRBD1 (6 bases). This CDR3 comprises 12 residues. Germline assignment: CDR1 MNHEY and CDR2 SVGEGT. The V end lost 6 bases, the J end lost 4 bases, and 10 bases lay between the germline ends. CDR3 amino acids: CASRQGSYEQYF. The DNA of the CDR3 is TGTGCCAGCAGGCAGGGGAGTTACGAGCAGTACTTC.

This rearrangement joins TRBV14 to TRBJ1-1; the D is unclear. Germline V CDR1 and CDR2: SGHDN, FVKESK. V was clipped by 4 bases and J by 0 bases, with 6 bases between them. The CDR3 contains 13 residues. CDR3: CASSLEMNTEAFF. CDR3 nucleotide sequence: TGTGCCAGCAGCCTGGAGATGAACACTGAAGCTTTCTTT.

A remark on this clonotype: A read error may produce the germline difference seen at one junction end. The gene calls are TRBV11-2 and TRBJ1-1; D is unclear. Germline lookup yields CDR1 SGHAT and CDR2 FQNNGV. The CDR3 has 12 residues. The CDR3 sequence: CASSISHSEAFF. In DNA, the CDR3 is TGTGCCAGCAGCATCAGCCACTCTGAGGCTTTCTTT. The variable domain in full, completed from reference TRBV11-2 and TRBJ1-1, reads EAGVAQSPRYKIIEKRQSVAFWCNPISGHATLYWYQQILGQGPKLLIQFQNNGVVDDSQLPKDRFSAERLKGVDSTLKIQPAKLEDSAVYLCASSISHSEAFFGQGTRLTVV.

This rearrangement joins TRBV7-2 to TRBJ2-5; D gene unclear. CDR1 and CDR2 (germline): SGHTA, FQGNSA. Trimming took 5 bases from V and 5 from J, leaving 12 bases between them. CDR3 length: 13 residues. DNA of the CDR3: TGTGCCAGCAGCCTAAGCTTTGGTGAGACCCAGTACTTC. Its protein product is CASSLSFGETQYF.

This sequence joins TRBV12-3 or TRBV12-4 and TRBJ2-3; 11 nucleotides line up with TRBD2. The V segment lost 8 bases and the J segment 10 bases; nucleotides outside the gene matches: 8. CDR3 size: 13 residues. CDR3 region: CASGVAGGRPQYF. The CDR3, as DNA: TGTGCCAGCGGAGTAGCGGGAGGGCGGCCGCAGTATTTT.

The chain recombines TRBV3-1 with TRBJ1-1; no clear D gene. CDR1 LGHDT and CDR2 YNNKEL come from the germline V gene (reference sequence). The V gene lost 1 base and the J gene lost 1 base, with 7 bases spanning the gap. This CDR3 comprises 14 residues. CDR3 sequence: CASSQVGENTEAFF. The DNA of the CDR3 is TGTGCCAGCAGCCAAGTCGGGGAGAACACTGAAGCTTTCTTT. Looking up the rest from reference TRBV3-1 and TRBJ1-1 gives the full variable domain: DTAVSQTPKYLVTQMGNDKSIKCEQNLGHDTMYWYKQDSKKFLKIMFSYNNKELIINETVPNRFSPKSPDKAHLNLHINSLELGDSAVYFCASSQVGENTEAFFGQGTRLTVV.

The CDR3 spells CASSPGGAYGYTF. The CDR3 DNA follows: TGTGCCAGCTCCCCAGGGGGCGCCTATGGCTACACCTTC. This chain joins TRBV6-1 and TRBJ1-2, with TRBD1 matching 8 bases. Unmatched junction bases numbered 6, after V lost 8 bases and J lost 4 bases. This CDR3 is 13 amino acids long. Per germline, CDR1 MNHNS and CDR2 SASEGT.

The chain uses TRBV10-1 and TRBJ1-6; D not certain. The CDR3 sequence is 13 residues long. The germline gives CDR1 WNHNN, CDR2 SYGVQD (reference sequence). Trimming took 3 bases from V and 8 from J, leaving 8 bases between them. In DNA, the CDR3 is TGCGCCAGCAGTGAACTCAGCGATTCACCCCTCCACTTT. Its translation: CASSELSDSPLHF.

This chain connects TRBV20-1 to TRBJ1-4; the D is unclear. V shed 3 bases and J shed 8 bases, with 19 bases lying between them. Germline V lookup: CDR1 DFQATT, CDR2 SNEGSKA (reference sequence). CDR3 length equals 15 residues. The CDR3 DNA reads TGCAGTGCTAGGTCTCTCTCATCCCTGGGGGAAAAACTGTTTTTT. Translated: CSARSLSSLGEKLFF.

V and J are TRBV5-4 and TRBJ1-2; 7 bases are a match to TRBD1. Germline CDR1 is SGHNT and CDR2 is YYREEE (reference sequence). The CDR3 covers 13 residues. Losses at the gene ends were 4 bases for V and 4 bases for J; bases not matched to a gene: 4. CDR3 DNA sequence: TGTGCCAGCAGCCGACAGGGTGGCTATGGCTACACCTTC. Amino acid sequence: CASSRQGGYGYTF. The variable domain in full, completed from reference TRBV5-4 and TRBJ1-2, reads ETGVTQSPTHLIKTRGQQVTLRCSSQSGHNTVSWYQQALGQGPQFIFQYYREEENGRGNFPPRFSGLQFPNYSSELNVNALELDDSALYLCASSRQGGYGYTFGSGTRLTVV.

This sequence joins TRBV4-1 and TRBJ1-2; D unresolved. Trimming took off 0 bases at V and 8 bases at J, with 10 bases between the two ends. The CDR3 runs 13 residues. Germline CDR1 and CDR2: MGHRA and YSYEKL. The CDR3: CASSQDGVSGYTF. The CDR3 region has the DNA TGCGCCAGCAGCCAAGACGGAGTAAGCGGCTACACCTTC.

The chain is built from TRBV20-1 and TRBJ1-4, with 8 bases aligning to TRBD1. The CDR3 covers 12 residues. V shed 5 bases, J shed 11 bases, and the junction held 7 bases outside the gene matches. Per germline, CDR1 DFQATT and CDR2 SNEGSKA (reference sequence). This CDR3 is CSAGQGGRKLFF. For the CDR3, the DNA is TGCAGTGCTGGACAGGGTGGAAGGAAACTGTTTTTT.

The table lists this clonotype with a count of one. V and J are TRBV29-1 and TRBJ1-2, with D possibly being TRBD1 (5 bases). V shed 3 bases and J shed 8 bases, with 19 bases lying between them. The germline V gene has CDR1 SQVTM and CDR2 ANQGSEA. The CDR3 is 14 amino acids. Written as DNA, the CDR3 is TGCAGCGTTGACCCAATTTCTCGGCGGGACGGCTACACCTTC. Its translation is CSVDPISRRDGYTF.

V is TRBV14 and J is TRBJ2-2, with D perhaps TRBD2 (6 bases). This CDR3 is built from 16 residues. V lost 0 bases, J lost 3 bases, and 11 bases lay in between. CDR1 and CDR2 (germline): SGHDN, FVKESK. CDR3 protein: CASSQEPSDYTGELFF. The DNA for the CDR3 is TGTGCCAGCAGCCAAGAACCTAGCGATTACACCGGGGAGCTGTTTTTT. Looking up the rest from reference TRBV14 and TRBJ2-2 gives the full variable domain: EAGVTQFPSHSVIEKGQTVTLRCDPISGHDNLYWYRRVMGKEIKFLLHFVKESKQDESGMPNNRFLAERTGGTYSTLKVQPAELEDSGVYFCASSQEPSDYTGELFFGEGSRLTVL.

The CDR3 sequence is CASSTFHEQYF. The CDR3 coding sequence is TGTGCCAGTAGTACCTTCCACGAGCAGTACTTC. The chain employs TRBV19 and TRBJ2-7, with D hard to call. V gave up 4 bases and J gave up 5 bases, with 6 bases separating them. Germline CDR1 reads LNHDA; CDR2 reads SQIVND (reference sequence). CDR3 length: 11 amino acids. Filled out from reference TRBV19 and TRBJ2-7, the complete variable domain reads DGGITQSPKYLFRKEGQNVTLSCEQNLNHDAMYWYRQDPGQGLRLIYYSQIVNDFQKGDIAEGYSVSREKKESFPLTVTSAQKNPTAFYLCASSTFHEQYFGPGTRLTVT.

This CDR3 is CASSHPGRRSNQPQHF. The CDR3 coding sequence is TGCGCCAGCAGCCACCCTGGACGGAGGAGCAATCAGCCCCAGCATTTT. The rearrangement uses TRBV4-1 and TRBJ1-5; no definite D call. The CDR3 is 16 residues long. Trimming took off 3 bases at V and 1 base at J, with 13 bases between the two ends. Germline lookup yields CDR1 MGHRA and CDR2 YSYEKL.